The TCR beta chain described here comes from a study of control samples from healthy donors and cancer patients. Sequencing was performed with immunoSEQ multiplex PCR; in TCRdb, only in-frame clones are kept and a portion is missing. Of 100,000 to 150,000 clones in the sample, 92% are singletons; the top ten hold 5.5%. The trim removed 2 bases at V and 0 bases at J, leaving 3 bases unmatched. Germline assignment: CDR1 ENHRY and CDR2 SYGVKD. The CDR3 extends over 17 amino acids. Sample: blood. The receptor comes from a man younger than 35 in good health. The rearrangement links TRBV10-3 to TRBJ2-6; 8 bases are a match to TRBD1. CDR3: CAISEGQGVSGANVLTF. The CDR3 DNA reads as TGTGCCATCAGTGAGGGACAGGGCGTCTCTGGGGCCAACGTCCTGACTTTC.